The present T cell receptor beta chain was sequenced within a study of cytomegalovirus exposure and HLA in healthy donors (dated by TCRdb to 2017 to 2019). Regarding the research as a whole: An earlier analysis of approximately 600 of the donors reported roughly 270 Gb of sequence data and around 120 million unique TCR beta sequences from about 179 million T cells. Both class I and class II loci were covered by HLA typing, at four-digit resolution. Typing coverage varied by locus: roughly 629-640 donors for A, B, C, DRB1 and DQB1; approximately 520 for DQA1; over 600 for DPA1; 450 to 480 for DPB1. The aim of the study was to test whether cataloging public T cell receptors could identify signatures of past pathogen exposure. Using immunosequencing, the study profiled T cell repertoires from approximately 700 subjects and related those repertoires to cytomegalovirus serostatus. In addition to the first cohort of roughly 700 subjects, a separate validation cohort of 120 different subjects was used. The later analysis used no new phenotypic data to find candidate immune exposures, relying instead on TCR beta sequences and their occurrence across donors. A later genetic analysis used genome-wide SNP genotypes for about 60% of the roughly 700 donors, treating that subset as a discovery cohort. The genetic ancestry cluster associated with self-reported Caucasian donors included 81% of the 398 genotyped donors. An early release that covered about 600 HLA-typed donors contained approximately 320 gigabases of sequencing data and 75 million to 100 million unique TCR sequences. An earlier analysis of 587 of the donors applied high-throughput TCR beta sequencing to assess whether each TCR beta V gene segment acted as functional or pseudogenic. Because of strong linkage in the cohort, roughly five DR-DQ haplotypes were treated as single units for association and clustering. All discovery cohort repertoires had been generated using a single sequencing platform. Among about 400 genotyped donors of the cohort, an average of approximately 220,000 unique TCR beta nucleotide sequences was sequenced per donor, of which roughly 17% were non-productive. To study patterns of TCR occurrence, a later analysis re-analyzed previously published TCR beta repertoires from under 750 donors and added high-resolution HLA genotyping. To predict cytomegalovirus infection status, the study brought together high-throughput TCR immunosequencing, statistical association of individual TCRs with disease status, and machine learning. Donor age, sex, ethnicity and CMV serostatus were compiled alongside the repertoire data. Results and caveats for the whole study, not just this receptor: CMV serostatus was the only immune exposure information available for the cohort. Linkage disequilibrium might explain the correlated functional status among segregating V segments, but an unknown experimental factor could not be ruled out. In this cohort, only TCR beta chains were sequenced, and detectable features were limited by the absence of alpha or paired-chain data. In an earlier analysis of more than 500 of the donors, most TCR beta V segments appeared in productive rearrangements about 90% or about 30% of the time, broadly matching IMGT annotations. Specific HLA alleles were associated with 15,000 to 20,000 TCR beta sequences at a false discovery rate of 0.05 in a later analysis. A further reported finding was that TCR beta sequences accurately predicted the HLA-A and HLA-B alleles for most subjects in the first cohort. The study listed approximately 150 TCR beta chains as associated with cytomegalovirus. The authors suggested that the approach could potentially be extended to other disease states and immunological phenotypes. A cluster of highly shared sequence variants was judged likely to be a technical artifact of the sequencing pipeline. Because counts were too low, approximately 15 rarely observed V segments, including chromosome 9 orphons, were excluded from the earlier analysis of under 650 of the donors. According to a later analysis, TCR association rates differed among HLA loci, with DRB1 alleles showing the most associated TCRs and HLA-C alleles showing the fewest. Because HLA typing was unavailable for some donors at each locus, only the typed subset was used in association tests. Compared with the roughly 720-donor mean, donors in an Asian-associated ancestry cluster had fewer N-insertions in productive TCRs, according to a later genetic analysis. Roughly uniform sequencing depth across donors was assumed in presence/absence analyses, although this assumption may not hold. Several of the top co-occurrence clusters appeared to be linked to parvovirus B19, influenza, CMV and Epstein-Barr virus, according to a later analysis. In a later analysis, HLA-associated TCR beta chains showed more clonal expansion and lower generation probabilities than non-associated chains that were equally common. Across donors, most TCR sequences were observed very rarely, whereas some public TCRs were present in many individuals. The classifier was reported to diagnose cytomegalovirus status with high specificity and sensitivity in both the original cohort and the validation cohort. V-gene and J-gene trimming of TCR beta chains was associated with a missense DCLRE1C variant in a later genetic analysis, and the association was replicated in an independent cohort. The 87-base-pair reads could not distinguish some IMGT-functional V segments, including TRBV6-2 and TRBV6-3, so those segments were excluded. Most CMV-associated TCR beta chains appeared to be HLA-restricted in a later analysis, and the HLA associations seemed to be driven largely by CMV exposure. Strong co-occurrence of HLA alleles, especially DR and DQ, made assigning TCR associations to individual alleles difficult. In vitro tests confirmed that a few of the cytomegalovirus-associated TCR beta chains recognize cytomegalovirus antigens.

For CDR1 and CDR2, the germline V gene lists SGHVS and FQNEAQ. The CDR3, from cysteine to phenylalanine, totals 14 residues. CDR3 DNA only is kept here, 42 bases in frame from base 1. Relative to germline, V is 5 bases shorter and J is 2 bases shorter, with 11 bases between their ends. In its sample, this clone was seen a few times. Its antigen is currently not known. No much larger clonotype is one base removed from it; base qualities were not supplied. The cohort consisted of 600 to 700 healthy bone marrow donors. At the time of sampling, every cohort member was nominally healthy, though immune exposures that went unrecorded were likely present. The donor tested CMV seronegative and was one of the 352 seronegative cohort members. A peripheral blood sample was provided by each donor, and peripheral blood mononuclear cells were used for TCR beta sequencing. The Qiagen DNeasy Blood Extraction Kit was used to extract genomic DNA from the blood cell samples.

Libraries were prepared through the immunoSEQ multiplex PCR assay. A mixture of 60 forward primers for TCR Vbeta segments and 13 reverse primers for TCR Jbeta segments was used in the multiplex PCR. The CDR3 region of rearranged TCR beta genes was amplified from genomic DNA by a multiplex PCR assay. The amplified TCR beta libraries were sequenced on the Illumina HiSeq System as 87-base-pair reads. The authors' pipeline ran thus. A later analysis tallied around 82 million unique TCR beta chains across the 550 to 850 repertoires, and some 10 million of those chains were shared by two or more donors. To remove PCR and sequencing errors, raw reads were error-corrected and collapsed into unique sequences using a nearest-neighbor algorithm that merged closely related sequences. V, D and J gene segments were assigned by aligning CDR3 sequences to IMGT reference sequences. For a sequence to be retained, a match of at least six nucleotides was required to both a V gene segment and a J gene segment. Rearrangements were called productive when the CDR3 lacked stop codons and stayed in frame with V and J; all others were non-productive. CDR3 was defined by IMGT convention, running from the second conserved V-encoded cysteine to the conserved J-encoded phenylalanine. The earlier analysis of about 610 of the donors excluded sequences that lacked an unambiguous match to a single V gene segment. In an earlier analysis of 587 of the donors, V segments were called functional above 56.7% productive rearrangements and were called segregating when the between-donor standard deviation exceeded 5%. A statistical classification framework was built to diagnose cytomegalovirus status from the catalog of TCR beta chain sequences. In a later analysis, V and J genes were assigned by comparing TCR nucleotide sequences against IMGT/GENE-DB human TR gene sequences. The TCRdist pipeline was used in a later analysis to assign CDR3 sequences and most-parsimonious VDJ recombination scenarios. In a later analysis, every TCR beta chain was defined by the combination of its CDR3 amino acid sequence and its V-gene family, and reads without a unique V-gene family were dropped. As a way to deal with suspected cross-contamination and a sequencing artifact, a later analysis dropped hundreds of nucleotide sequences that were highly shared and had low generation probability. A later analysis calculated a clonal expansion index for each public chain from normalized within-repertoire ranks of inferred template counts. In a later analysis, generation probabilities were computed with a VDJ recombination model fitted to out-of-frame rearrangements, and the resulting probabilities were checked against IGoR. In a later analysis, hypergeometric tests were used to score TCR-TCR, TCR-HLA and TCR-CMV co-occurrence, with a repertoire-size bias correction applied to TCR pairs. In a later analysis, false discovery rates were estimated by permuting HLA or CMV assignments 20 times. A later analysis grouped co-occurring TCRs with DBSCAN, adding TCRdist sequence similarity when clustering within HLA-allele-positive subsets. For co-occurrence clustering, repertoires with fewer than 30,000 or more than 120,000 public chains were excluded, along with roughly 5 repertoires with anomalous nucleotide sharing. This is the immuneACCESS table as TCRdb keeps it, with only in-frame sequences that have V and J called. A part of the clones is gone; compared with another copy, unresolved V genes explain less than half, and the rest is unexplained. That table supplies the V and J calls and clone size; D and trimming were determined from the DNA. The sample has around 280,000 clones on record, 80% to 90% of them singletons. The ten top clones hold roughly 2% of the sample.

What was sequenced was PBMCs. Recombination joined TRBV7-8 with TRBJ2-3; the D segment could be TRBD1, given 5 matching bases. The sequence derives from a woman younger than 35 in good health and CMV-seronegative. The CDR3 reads CASSQTESTDTQYF. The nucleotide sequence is TGTGCCAGCAGCCAGACAGAGTCCACAGATACGCAGTATTTT.